The next 24 T cell receptor delta chains were all read from a single sample in a study of gamma-delta T cells after stem cell transplantation. TCRdb re-identified clones in the RT-PCR reads via CATT. The table has 500 to 800 delta-chain clones, about 5.5% seen once; the top ten hold more than 70%. The sample taken for sequencing was gamma-delta T cells. All receptors come from a human donor. It is not recorded whose cells these are; they may come from a transplant donor.

Concerning this clone itself: Given a far larger clone just one base away, this is likely a sequencing read error. This specimen includes other DNA sequences encoding the same CDR3. The chain carries TRDV2 and TRDJ1; 13 bases are a match to TRDD3. The CDR3 has 18 amino acids. CDR1 is GEAIGNYY, CDR2 EKD, per germline. V was clipped by 0 bases and J by 1 base; unmatched bases: 7. The CDR3 loop is CACDTVGTGGYATDKLIF. Written as DNA, the CDR3 is TGTGCCTGTGACACCGTCGGCACTGGGGGATACGCCACCGATAAACTCATCTTT.

Comment on this clone: This DNA's translation and the protein TCRdb lists, from a much larger clone, do not match at residue 12, likely due to a read error; the protein shown is translated from the DNA. This chain uses TRDV2 with TRDJ1, with 12 bases matching TRDD3. Looked up from germline, CDR1 is GEAIGNYY and CDR2 is EKD. With 3 bases clipped from V and 1 base from J, the junction kept 11 bases outside the gene matches. This CDR3 is 18 amino acids long. CDR3 DNA: TGTGCCTGTGACCTCGTGCTGGGGGATACGCTACCCACCGATAAACTCATCTTT. Its protein product is CACDLVLGDTLPTDKLIF.

By frequency in the sample, this clone is medium-sized. A far larger clone is only one base removed, so a read error is likely. The rearrangement links TRDV2 to TRDJ1, with TRDD3 matching 13 bases. Unmatched junction bases numbered 9, after V lost 0 bases and J lost 3 bases. Germline CDR1 and CDR2: GEAIGNYY and EKD. This CDR3 region has 18 residues. The CDR3 DNA follows: TGTGCCTGTGACACCGTCGGTACTGGGGGATACGCCGCCGATAAACTCATCTTT. Translated: CACDTVGTGGYAADKLIF.

On this clone: This likely stems from a read error, as it lies one base from a far larger clone. The V call is TRDV1, the J call TRDJ1; 9 bases match TRDD3. Germline V gene data show CDR1 as TSWWSYY and CDR2 as QGS. Unmatched junction bases numbered 34, after V lost 1 base and J lost 1 base. The CDR3 runs 26 residues. The CDR3 sequence is CALGEPRTVPHGRFTGGPSLTDKLIF. The CDR3 nucleotides read TGTGCTCTTGGGGAACCAAGAACGGTCCCCCACGGGAGGTTTACTGGGGGACCGAGCCTCACCGATAAACTCATCTTT.

On this clone: TCRdb records a much larger clone's protein for this DNA, with a difference at residue 15 that likely arises from a read error; the protein given is the translation of the DNA. This rearrangement joins TRDV2 to TRDJ3; 12 nucleotides agree with TRDD3. Germline V gives CDR1 GEAIGNYY, CDR2 EKD. CDR3 length: 20 residues. The CDR3 here is CACDTSGTGGYSWDIRQMFF. The CDR3 DNA reads TGTGCCTGTGACACGTCGGGCACTGGGGGATACTCCTGGGACATCCGACAGATGTTTTTC.

Within the sample, this clone is medium-sized. This sequence is one base from a far larger clone and is likely a read error. The chain carries TRDV2 and TRDJ1; the D gene is possibly TRDD3 (5 bases). Trimming removed 0 bases from V and 0 bases from J, with 25 bases in between. CDR1 is GEAIGNYY, CDR2 EKD, per germline. The CDR3 totals 20 residues. The CDR3 region has the DNA TGTGCCTGTGACACCCTGGCTTTCTCCGACTTACTGGAGGACACCGATAAACTCATCTTT. This translates into CACDTLAFSDLLEDTDKLIF.

Concerning this clone itself: Only one base separates this from a far larger clonotype, so it likely reflects a read error. The DNA is omitted, as the CDR3 cannot be located on it reliably, and the CDR3 follows TCRdb's listing. The chain uses TRDV2 and TRDJ1; the table names TRDD3, a call not compared with the DNA. In germline, CDR1 is GEAIGNYY, CDR2 EKD. The CDR3 is 18 amino acids in total, end residues counted. The CDR3 loop is CACDTVAPVGWGTDKLIF.

This clone was detected a few times. This likely came from a read error, as a far larger clone is one base away. At the DNA level, this CDR3 is encoded by other sequences in the same sample as well. J is TRDJ1 and V is TRDV2, with 10 positions matching TRDD3. The CDR3 covers 14 residues. Per germline, CDR1 GEAIGNYY and CDR2 EKD. CDR3 DNA: TGTGCCTGTGACGTACTGGGGGATTCTGATAAGCTCATCTTT. It specifies CACDVLGDSDKLIF.

This clone is labeled as medium-sized. A far bigger clonotype differs at one base, so this is likely a read error. This rearrangement joins TRDV2 to TRDJ1; the match to TRDD3 covers 8 bases. The V segment lost 0 bases and the J segment 0 bases; nucleotides outside the gene matches: 17. Germline V lookup: CDR1 GEAIGNYY, CDR2 EKD. The CDR3 has 20 amino acids. CDR3 coding DNA: TGTGCCTGTGACACCCTGGTTTTCTCCGACTTACTGGGGGACACCGATAAACTCATCTTT. Translating gives CACDTLVFSDLLGDTDKLIF.

Concerning this clone itself: This likely reflects a read error, since a far larger clone is one base away. Additional DNA sequences in this sample encode the identical CDR3. The V gene is TRDV2, the J gene TRDJ1; TRDD3 matches 13 bases. This CDR3 has 18 residues. Germline V gene data show CDR1 as GEAIGNYY and CDR2 as EKD. CDR3 sequence reads: CACDPVLGDTGYTDKLIF. The CDR3 DNA is TGCGCCTGTGACCCCGTACTGGGGGATACGGGGTACACCGATAAACTCATCTTT.

In the case of this clone: A read error likely explains this, since a far larger clone differs by one base. In the same sample, other DNA sequences code for this CDR3. The chain uses TRDV2 and TRDJ1, with a weak D call TRDD3 (5 bases). The germline V gene has CDR1 GEAIGNYY and CDR2 EKD. CDR3 length: 20 amino acids. CDR3 coding DNA: TGTGCCTGTGACACCCTGGTTTTCTCCGACTTACTGGAGGACACTGATAAACTCATCTTT. It is translated as CACDTLVFSDLLEDTDKLIF.

This clone is medium-sized in the sample. This likely reflects a read error, since a far larger clone is one base away. This sample includes further DNA sequences coding for the same CDR3. This chain links TRDV2 with TRDJ1; 11 bases are a match to TRDD3. Germline V lookup: CDR1 GEAIGNYY, CDR2 EKD. J was trimmed by 3 bases and V by 4 bases; bases with no gene match: 15. This CDR3 spans 18 amino acids. CDR3 nucleotides: TGTGCCTGTGAGCAACTGGGGGATAGGGGGTCCGCCGCCGATAAACTCATCTTT. It specifies CACEQLGDRGSAADKLIF.

In its sample, this clone ranks as medium-sized. The protein given by TCRdb reflects a much larger clone and differs at residue 6 from this DNA's translation, likely from a read error; the protein shown is the DNA's translation. The V and J genes are TRDV2 and TRDJ3; 11 bases are a match to TRDD3. CDR3 length: 20 residues. Trimming removed 1 base from V and 0 bases from J; junction bases left unmatched: 7. The germline CDR1 and CDR2 sequences are GEAIGNYY and EKD. CDR3 loop: CACDTPGTGGYSWDTRQMFF. CDR3 coding DNA: TGTGCCTGTGACACGCCGGGCACTGGGGGATACTCCTGGGACACCCGACAGATGTTTTTC.

With respect to this clone: TCRdb records a much larger clone's protein for this DNA, with a difference at residue 9 that likely arises from a read error; the protein given is the translation of the DNA. This chain links TRDV2 with TRDJ1; TRDD3 might be the D (5 bases). CDR3 size: 18 residues. V shed 3 bases and J shed 10 bases, with 32 bases lying between them. CDR1 is GEAIGNYY and CDR2 is EKD in the germline V gene. The CDR3 reads CACDRLLLEDSPRKRLIF. In DNA form, the CDR3 reads TGTGCCTGTGACCGACTTTTACTGGAGGATAGCCCTAGGAAGAGACTCATCTTT.

Comment on this clone: The TCRdb record carries a much larger clone's protein, which differs from this DNA's translation at residue 16; a read error is the likely cause, and the protein listed here is the DNA translation. The chain carries TRDV2 and TRDJ1; TRDD3 might be the D (5 bases). CDR3 length equals 20 residues. Germline V gene data show CDR1 as GEAIGNYY and CDR2 as EKD. The CDR3 region has the DNA TGTGCCTGTGACACCCTGGTTTTCTCCGACTTACTGGAGGACACCAATAAACTCATCTTT. Translating it yields CACDTLVFSDLLEDTNKLIF.

This clone is judged medium-sized. A far bigger clonotype differs at one base, so this is likely a read error. This rearrangement joins TRDV2 to TRDJ1; a weak D match, TRDD3 (5 bases). Germline V gene lookup returns CDR1 GEAIGNYY and CDR2 EKD. This CDR3 spans 20 amino acids. Trimming took off 0 bases at V and 3 bases at J, with 28 bases between the two ends. CDR3 amino acids: CACDTLVFSDLLEDADKLIF. CDR3 nucleotides: TGTGCCTGTGACACCCTGGTTTTCTCCGACTTACTGGAGGACGCCGATAAACTCATCTTT.

This clone occurred a few times. The protein TCRdb lists belongs to a much larger clone and differs from this DNA's translation at residue 4, which points to a read error; the protein shown is made from the DNA. The chain has TRDV2 and TRDJ1, with TRDD3 as a possible D gene (5 bases). The CDR3 contains 20 residues. The germline V gene encodes CDR1 GEAIGNYY and CDR2 EKD. The CDR3 loop reads CACYTLVFSDLLEDTDKLIF. Here the CDR3 DNA reads TGTGCCTGTTACACCCTGGTTTTCTCCGACTTACTGGAGGACACCGATAAACTCATCTTT.

A note on this clone: The translation of this DNA and the TCRdb protein of a much larger clone differ at residue 11, probably owing to a read error; the protein shown here is translated from the DNA. This chain links TRDV2 with TRDJ1; 11 bases are shared with TRDD3. CDR3 length: 16 residues. Germline V CDR1 and CDR2: GEAIGNYY, EKD. V was clipped by 3 bases and J by 4 bases; unmatched bases: 9. CDR3 sequence: CACDLLGDTQSDKLIF. CDR3 sequence (DNA): TGTGCCTGTGACCTCCTGGGGGATACACAAAGCGATAAACTCATCTTT.

This clone was detected only a few times. The protein recorded in TCRdb matches a much larger clone and deviates from this DNA's translation at residue 9, suggesting a read error; the protein here is obtained by translating the DNA. Other DNA sequences in the sample encode the same CDR3. The V call is TRDV2, the J call TRDJ1, with D possibly being TRDD3 (6 bases). The length of the CDR3 is 18 residues. Trimming left V 3 bases short and J 10 bases short, with 32 bases between. Germline V gene data show CDR1 as GEAIGNYY and CDR2 as EKD. CDR3 region: CACDRLLLRDSPRKRLIF. DNA for the CDR3: TGTGCCTGTGACCGACTTTTACTGAGGGATAGCCCTAGGAAGAGACTCATCTTT.

A word on this clone: The TCRdb record carries a much larger clone's protein, which differs from this DNA's translation at residue 5; a read error is the likely cause, and the protein listed here is the DNA translation. This chain joins TRDV2 and TRDJ3; TRDD3 matches 10 bases. The length of the CDR3 is 20 residues. CDR1 and CDR2 from the germline V gene are GEAIGNYY and EKD. V gave up 3 bases and J gave up 0 bases; unmatched junction bases: 10. CDR3 residues: CACDPLGDSRGSWDTRQMFF. As DNA, the CDR3 is TGTGCCTGTGACCCTCTGGGGGATAGTCGTGGCTCCTGGGACACCCGACAGATGTTTTTC.

This clone has more than one count but fewer than ten. TCRdb records a much larger clone's protein for this DNA, with a difference at residue 7 that likely arises from a read error; the protein given is the translation of the DNA. This rearrangement joins TRDV2 to TRDJ1; D may be TRDD3 (5 bases). The CDR3 length is 17 residues. V was pared by 1 base and J by 5 bases, with 22 bases between. Germline V lookup: CDR1 GEAIGNYY, CDR2 EKD. The CDR3 spells CACDTLRATSRGDKLIF. CDR3 sequence (DNA): TGTGCCTGTGACACTCTGAGGGCAACAAGCCGGGGGGATAAACTCATCTTT.

About this clone itself: A read error is likely here: a far larger clone is one base away. The chain links TRDV2 to TRDJ1, with 8 positions matching TRDD3. CDR1 is GEAIGNYY, CDR2 EKD, per germline. J gave up 5 bases and V 3 bases, and 7 bases lay outside the gene matches. CDR3 length: 14 residues. The CDR3 sequence: CACDVLGGSDKLIF. The CDR3 DNA follows: TGTGCCTGTGACGTACTGGGGGGTTCTGATAAACTCATCTTT.

This clone is categorized as large. The same CDR3 arises from other DNA sequences in this sample as well. The chain has TRDV2 and TRDJ1, with 7 bases that match TRDD3. CDR1 and CDR2 (germline): GEAIGNYY, EKD. Losses at the gene ends were 3 bases for V and 3 bases for J; bases not matched to a gene: 9. This CDR3 is 15 amino acids long. The CDR3 here is CACDALTGAADKLIF. CDR3 sequence (DNA): TGTGCCTGTGACGCCCTCACTGGGGCAGCCGATAAACTCATCTTT.

About this clone itself: Other DNA sequences within the sample encode an identical CDR3. This chain uses TRDV2 with TRDJ1; 10 nucleotides line up with TRDD3. V lost 3 bases and J lost 5; bases outside the gene matches: 8. CDR1 is GEAIGNYY and CDR2 is EKD in the germline V gene. The CDR3 sequence is 15 residues long. Here the CDR3 reads CACDPVLGDSDKLIF. CDR3 nucleotides: TGTGCCTGTGACCCCGTACTGGGGGATTCGGATAAACTCATCTTT.